Ten or more counts support the clone carrying this T cell receptor (beta chain). The antigen remains unidentified. The record originates from a study of beta chain features in type 1 diabetes. Across the study: In all, 85 million to 130 million sorted cells from all samples were analyzed.

Each sorted population was over 98% pure. Germline CDR1 PRHDT, CDR2 FYEKMQ (reference sequence). V was shortened by 5 bases and J by 1 base, with 3 bases between the two germline ends. The CDR3 has 12 residues. Overall study findings and caveats: Shorter TCRB CDR3s, moderately but significantly so, marked every one of the four CD4+ subsets in Type 1 diabetes patients. In comparison with healthy donors, patients had naive, central memory and Treg TCRB repertoires that appeared more similar.

All of the isolated RNA was reverse transcribed, so expressed TCRB transcripts were sequenced. The protocol was immunoSEQ multiplex PCR, while the TCRdb copy is restricted to in-frame clones and leaves out a portion. The table lists 300,000 to 350,000 clones, around 9% of them singletons. What was sequenced was central memory CD4+ T cells from blood. This receptor was taken from a man aged 25 to 45 with type 1 diabetes. V and J are TRBV13 and TRBJ2-4, with no clear D. Here the CDR3 reads CASSRAKNIQYF. The DNA of the CDR3 is TGTGCCAGCAGCCGCGCCAAAAACATTCAGTACTTC.